The sequence of this T cell receptor beta chain was determined in a study of T-cell reconstitution after alpha-beta-depleted transplantation in children. The CDR3 consists of 15 residues. Trimming removed 3 bases at V and 2 bases at J, with 13 bases between. Germline V lookup: CDR1 KGHSH, CDR2 LQKENI. As it was prepared, the TCRbeta library received unique molecular identifiers. One entry per CDR3 protein results from TCRdb running MiXCR on the PCR reads. The sample has some 390,000 distinct CDR3 sequences, roughly 20% seen once. The gene calls are TRBV18 and TRBJ2-5; perhaps TRBD2 as D (5 bases). The source was PBMCs from the stem cell graft donor, collected from the stem cell graft. This receptor was identified in a human donor who donated a stem cell graft to a child with acute myeloid leukemia. Here the CDR3 DNA reads TGTGCCAGCTCACCCAAACTAGGCAAACAAGAGACCCAGTACTTC. As protein: CASSPKLGKQETQYF. Looking up the rest from reference TRBV18 and TRBJ2-5 gives the full variable domain: NAGVMQNPRHLVRRRGQEARLRCSPMKGHSHVYWYRQLPEEGLKFMVYLQKENIIDESGMPKERFSAEFPKEGPSILRIQQVVRGDSAAYFCASSPKLGKQETQYFGPGTRLLVL.